The 6 T cell receptor beta chains presented below share a single source sample, sequenced in a study of cytomegalovirus exposure and HLA in healthy donors. PCR involved 60 Vbeta and 13 Jbeta primers. Sequencing was performed with immunoSEQ multiplex PCR; in TCRdb, only in-frame clones are kept and a portion is missing. The sample carries around 130,000 clones, less than 10% recorded once. The source material was PBMCs. The receptors derive from a woman in her thirties or forties in good health and CMV-seropositive.

This rearrangement joins TRBV10-3 to TRBJ2-3, with a tentative D call TRBD2 (7 bases). V was cut by 3 bases and J by 6 bases, with 13 bases left in between. CDR1 and CDR2 from the germline V gene are ENHRY and SYGVKD. CDR3 length: 14 residues. In DNA, the CDR3 is TGTGCCATCAGTGATGTGGGGGGGCTGGATACGCAGTATTTT. It codes for CAISDVGGLDTQYF.

This clone showed up just a few times. The chain links TRBV5-1 to TRBJ2-7; the match to TRBD1 covers 9 bases. Per germline, CDR1 SGHRS and CDR2 YFSETQ. V trimming: 4 bases; J trimming: 3 bases; junction bases outside the gene matches: 5. This CDR3 is built from 14 residues. CDR3 residues: CASSVGQGYYEQYF. DNA of the CDR3: TGCGCCAGCAGCGTGGGACAGGGATACTACGAGCAGTACTTC. The full variable domain, its missing parts supplied by reference TRBV5-1 and TRBJ2-7, is KAGVTQTPRYLIKTRGQQVTLSCSPISGHRSVSWYQQTPGQGLQFLFEYFSETQRNKGNFPGRFSGRQFSNSRSEMNVSTLELGDSALYLCASSVGQGYYEQYFGPGTRLTVT.

This clone was seen more than once but under ten times. The V and J genes are TRBV5-1 and TRBJ1-3, with D perhaps TRBD1 (5 bases). The germline V gene encodes CDR1 SGHRS and CDR2 YFSETQ. V lost 9 bases and J lost 3, with 22 bases in between. The CDR3 extends over 16 amino acids. CDR3 in DNA: TGCGCCAACCCCCAATGGGGGAGGGGAGGTGGAAACACCATATATTTT. It is translated as CANPQWGRGGGNTIYF.

The chain combines TRBV28 with TRBJ1-2; D is perhaps TRBD1 (5 bases). The CDR3 sequence is 14 residues long. Germline V lookup: CDR1 MDHEN, CDR2 SYDVKM. V was shortened by 6 bases and J by 5 bases, with 16 bases between the two germline ends. CDR3 residues: CASSETTAPYGYTF. The DNA for the CDR3 is TGTGCCAGCAGCGAAACGACAGCGCCTTATGGCTACACCTTC.

This clone has a handful of counts. This rearrangement joins TRBV18 to TRBJ2-7; tentative D call: TRBD1 (5 bases). V was trimmed by 4 bases and J by 1 base, leaving 14 bases between them. Germline V gene sequence: CDR1 KGHSH, CDR2 LQKENI. The CDR3 is made up of 15 amino acids. The CDR3, as DNA: TGTGCCAGCTCACAGGGGATTGTGGTTTCCTACGAGCAGTACTTC. Translation gives CASSQGIVVSYEQYF.

The rearrangement uses TRBV29-1 and TRBJ1-2; 7 bases line up with TRBD1. The CDR3 sequence is 13 residues long. Germline V gene lookup returns CDR1 SQVTM and CDR2 ANQGSEA. The V segment lost 6 bases and the J segment 8 bases; nucleotides outside the gene matches: 12. In DNA, the CDR3 is TGCAGCGTGGCCGAGGGGCAGGGGGGCGGCTACACCTTC. Encoded protein: CSVAEGQGGGYTF.